Presented here are 24 T cell receptor beta chains from one specimen sequenced in a study of cytomegalovirus exposure and HLA in healthy donors. TCRdb keeps only in-frame clones here, not all; method: immunoSEQ multiplex PCR. The repertoire includes about 330,000 clones, approximately 90% of them detected once, and roughly 1.2% sits in the top ten. The specimen sequenced was PBMCs. Receptor source: a woman in her 30s in good health and CMV-seropositive.

The CDR3 here is CASSQFYSGRFPYEQYF. The CDR3 DNA sequence: TGCGCCAGCAGCCAATTTTACAGCGGGAGGTTCCCCTACGAGCAGTACTTC. The J gene is TRBJ2-7, the V gene TRBV4-1, with TRBD2 matching 9 bases. The germline V gene encodes CDR1 MGHRA and CDR2 YSYEKL. The J segment lost 2 bases and the V segment lost 2 bases, leaving 10 bases of the junction unmatched. There are 17 residues in the CDR3.

The CDR3 DNA is TGTGCCAGCAGCTTCACCGGGACAGGAGAGCAGTTCTTC. Translating gives CASSFTGTGEQFF. This chain joins TRBV7-3 and TRBJ2-1; 8 nucleotides match TRBD1. The ends lost 3 bases at V and 10 bases at J; junction bases unmatched: 5. Germline assignment: CDR1 SGHTA and CDR2 FQGTGA. The CDR3 sequence is 13 residues long.

V usage is TRBV5-1 and J usage is TRBJ2-1; no firm D call. The germline V gene encodes CDR1 SGHRS and CDR2 YFSETQ. The germline V and J ends were trimmed by 2 bases and 10 bases, with 19 bases remaining between them. The CDR3 extends over 15 amino acids. CDR3 sequence: CASSFLDLTTTEQFF. CDR3 sequence (DNA): TGCGCCAGCAGCTTTCTAGATCTCACCACCACAGAGCAGTTCTTC.

The chain joins TRBV28 to TRBJ2-1; the match to TRBD2 covers 9 bases. The CDR3 contains 14 residues. Germline-derived CDR1 and CDR2 are MDHEN and SYDVKM. The V segment lost 6 bases and the J segment 7 bases; nucleotides outside the gene matches: 7. The CDR3 sequence is CASRPRGGLNEQFF. CDR3 coding DNA: TGTGCCAGCAGGCCGCGGGGGGGCCTGAATGAGCAGTTCTTC.

This rearrangement joins TRBV18 to TRBJ1-5; D remains ambiguous. CDR3 length: 14 residues. Germline lookup yields CDR1 KGHSH and CDR2 LQKENI. V lost 3 bases and J lost 3, with 9 bases in between. CDR3 sequence reads: CASSPSQHNQPQHF. In DNA, the CDR3 is TGTGCCAGCTCACCTTCGCAACACAATCAGCCCCAGCATTTT.

This clone was seen a handful of times. The chain employs TRBV7-2 and TRBJ2-1; TRBD2 aligns across 10 bases. J gave up 0 bases and V 5 bases, and 1 base lay outside the gene matches. CDR3 length equals 15 residues. Per the germline V gene, CDR1 is SGHTA and CDR2 is FQGNSA. CDR3 bases: TGTGCCAGCAGCACTAGCGGGAACTCCTACAATGAGCAGTTCTTC. Its translation: CASSTSGNSYNEQFF.

V and J are TRBV29-1 and TRBJ2-7, with 7 positions matching TRBD1. In germline, CDR1 is SQVTM, CDR2 ANQGSEA. This CDR3 is 14 amino acids long. J gave up 2 bases and V 1 base, and 5 bases lay outside the gene matches. For the CDR3, the DNA is TGCAGCGTTGAAGGACAGGGTTATCCCTACGAGCAGTACTTC. Amino acid sequence: CSVEGQGYPYEQYF.

DNA for the CDR3: TGCGCCAGCAGCCCGGACAGGGCCCACGAGCAGTACTTC. It yields the protein CASSPDRAHEQYF. V and J are TRBV4-1 and TRBJ2-7, with TRBD1 identical over 8 bases. CDR1 and CDR2 (germline): MGHRA, YSYEKL. V trimming: 4 bases; J trimming: 5 bases; junction bases outside the gene matches: 4. This CDR3 region has 13 residues.

The genes are TRBV9 and TRBJ1-2; 8 bases are a match to TRBD1. The CDR3 contains 15 residues. V dropped 4 bases and J dropped 0; count of bases not matched to a gene: 5. Germline assignment: CDR1 SGDLS and CDR2 YYNGEE. The CDR3 nucleotides are TGTGCCAGCAGCCCCACAGGGGGGTCTAACTATGGCTACACCTTC. Its protein product is CASSPTGGSNYGYTF.

The genes are TRBV30 and TRBJ2-7; no reliable D call. CDR3 length equals 14 residues. The V gene's germline CDR1 is GTSNPN and CDR2 SVGIG (reference sequence). Trimming stripped 1 base from V and 6 bases from J, with 16 bases between. This CDR3 reads CAWSEPGPFAEQYF. CDR3 nucleotides: TGTGCCTGGAGTGAGCCAGGCCCCTTCGCCGAGCAGTACTTC.

The rearrangement joins TRBV18 to TRBJ2-7, with unresolved D. Trimming left V 3 bases short and J 3 bases short, with 9 bases between. This CDR3 spans 13 amino acids. The germline V gene has CDR1 KGHSH and CDR2 LQKENI. The CDR3 sequence is CASSPGVDYEQYF. The CDR3 bases are TGTGCCAGCTCACCCGGCGTAGACTACGAGCAGTACTTC.

V is TRBV7-3 and J is TRBJ1-2; D possibly corresponds to TRBD1 (5 bases). The CDR3 has 14 residues. CDR1 is SGHTA and CDR2 is FQGTGA in the germline V gene. V was shortened by 2 bases and J by 6 bases, with 13 bases between the two germline ends. The CDR3 DNA reads TGTGCCAGCAGCTTAGGGGCAGGGAGGAATGGCTACACCTTC. It translates to CASSLGAGRNGYTF.

The chain links TRBV28 to TRBJ2-7; 7 bases are shared with TRBD2. Germline V gives CDR1 MDHEN, CDR2 SYDVKM. V dropped 7 bases and J dropped 6; count of bases not matched to a gene: 18. The CDR3 spans 16 residues. The CDR3 spells CASTRYGAGEGGEQYF. In DNA form, the CDR3 reads TGTGCCAGCACGAGGTATGGTGCGGGGGAAGGAGGCGAGCAGTACTTC.

The CDR3 protein is CASSVGQGDNQPQHF. Written as DNA, the CDR3 is TGTGCCAGCAGTGTAGGACAGGGGGATAATCAGCCCCAGCATTTT. The chain joins TRBV27 to TRBJ1-5; 10 bases line up with TRBD1. The CDR3 contains 15 residues. Trimming took 5 bases from V and 4 from J; bases not matched to a gene: 5. Per the germline V gene, CDR1 is MNHEY and CDR2 is SMNVEV (reference sequence).

The rearrangement joins TRBV19 to TRBJ2-3; D gene unclear. The CDR3 has 12 residues. The V end lost 11 bases, the J end lost 0 bases, and 9 bases lay between the germline ends. The germline V gene has CDR1 LNHDA and CDR2 SQIVND (reference sequence). CDR3 DNA: TGTGCCGTCGCTGAGAGCACAGATACGCAGTATTTT. Encoded protein: CAVAESTDTQYF.

V usage is TRBV20-1 and J usage is TRBJ2-7; 11 bases line up with TRBD1. The CDR3 is 11 residues long. Looked up from germline, CDR1 is DFQATT and CDR2 is SNEGSKA (reference sequence). CDR3 sequence reads: CRVGTGGEQYF. The CDR3 DNA sequence: TGCAGAGTCGGGACAGGGGGCGAGCAGTACTTC.

The chain is built from TRBV30 and TRBJ2-3; D is undetermined. V was pared by 5 bases and J by 2 bases, with 11 bases between. Germline-derived CDR1 and CDR2 are GTSNPN and SVGIG (reference sequence). The CDR3 is 13 amino acids. This CDR3 is CAWLTEFTDTQYF. The CDR3 bases are TGTGCCTGGTTAACGGAGTTCACAGATACGCAGTATTTT. The variable domain in full, completed from reference TRBV30 and TRBJ2-3, reads SQTIHQWPATLVQPVGSPLSLECTVEGTSNPNLYWYRQAAGRGLQLLFYSVGIGQISSEVPQNLSASRPQDRQFILSSKKLLLSDSGFYLCAWLTEFTDTQYFGPGTRLTVL.

The CDR3 sequence: CASSAETDPTEAFF. The CDR3 bases are TGCGCCAGCAGCGCCGAGACGGATCCCACTGAAGCTTTCTTT. The chain joins TRBV5-1 to TRBJ1-1; D gene uncertain. CDR1 is SGHRS, CDR2 YFSETQ, per germline. The CDR3 consists of 14 residues. Trimming pared 4 bases from V and 4 bases from J, leaving 14 bases between.

CDR3 residues: CASRLAGQNNEQFF. The CDR3 coding sequence is TGTGCCAGCAGACTAGCGGGGCAGAACAATGAGCAGTTCTTC. The J gene is TRBJ2-1, the V gene TRBV28; TRBD2 matches at 10 bases. This CDR3 has 14 amino acids. Germline CDR1 is MDHEN and CDR2 is SYDVKM. Trimming removed 6 bases from V and 5 bases from J; junction bases left unmatched: 4. Using reference TRBV28 and TRBJ2-1 for the parts outside the CDR3, the full variable domain is DVKVTQSSRYLVKRTGEKVFLECVQDMDHENMFWYRQDPGLGLRLIYFSYDVKMKEKGDIPEGYSVSREKKERFSLILESASTNQTSMYLCASRLAGQNNEQFFGPGTRLTVL.

The chain links TRBV5-1 to TRBJ2-1, with 9 positions matching TRBD2. Germline CDR1 and CDR2: SGHRS and YFSETQ. Germline trimming cut 1 base from V and 6 bases from J; bases unmatched to any gene: 11. The CDR3 sequence is 17 residues long. CDR3 sequence: CASSLSSGASRGNEQFF. The CDR3 bases are TGCGCCAGCAGCTTGTCTAGCGGGGCCTCCCGGGGCAATGAGCAGTTCTTC. The whole variable domain, filled in from reference TRBV5-1 and TRBJ2-1, reads KAGVTQTPRYLIKTRGQQVTLSCSPISGHRSVSWYQQTPGQGLQFLFEYFSETQRNKGNFPGRFSGRQFSNSRSEMNVSTLELGDSALYLCASSLSSGASRGNEQFFGPGTRLTVL.

The chain joins TRBV19 to TRBJ2-7; D tentatively reads TRBD1 or TRBD2 (5 bases each). CDR1 LNHDA and CDR2 SQIVND come from the germline V gene (reference sequence). The CDR3 is 12 amino acids. The V end was cut by 4 bases, the J end by 6 bases, with 10 bases between. The CDR3 spells CASSTTGGEQYF. The CDR3 nucleotides are TGTGCCAGTAGTACCACAGGAGGCGAGCAGTACTTC.

The chain joins TRBV9 to TRBJ1-5; 8 nucleotides align to TRBD1. The ends lost 2 bases at V and 7 bases at J; junction bases unmatched: 8. The CDR3 has 15 residues. Germline lookup yields CDR1 SGDLS and CDR2 YYNGEE. For the CDR3, the DNA is TGTGCCAGCAGCGTTGGGACAGGCGTGCGGCAGCCCCAGCATTTT. As protein: CASSVGTGVRQPQHF.

This chain links TRBV7-9 with TRBJ1-1; 9 nucleotides match TRBD1. Germline loops: CDR1 SEHNR, CDR2 FQNEAQ (reference sequence). This CDR3 has 15 residues. Trimming removed 1 base from V and 4 bases from J; junction bases left unmatched: 4. The CDR3 is CASSLVQTGGTEAFF. CDR3 nucleotide sequence: TGTGCCAGCAGCTTAGTACAGACAGGGGGCACTGAAGCTTTCTTT.

V and J are TRBV7-2 and TRBJ2-1; 11 bases line up with TRBD2. V gave up 5 bases and J gave up 4 bases; unmatched junction bases: 10. CDR1 is SGHTA, CDR2 FQGNSA, per germline. The CDR3 loop spans 17 amino acids. This chain's CDR3 is CASSTRLAGRFYNEQFF. Here the CDR3 DNA reads TGTGCCAGCAGCACACGACTAGCGGGAAGGTTTTACAATGAGCAGTTCTTC.